This T cell receptor (beta chain) was sequenced during a study of blood T cell repertoires in COVID-19. Turning to the study itself: Specimens from acute and convalescent COVID-19 originated in the United States, Italy and Spain. The analysed material was cDNA or gDNA that came from T cells, B-cell-depleted T cells, or PBMCs.

V trimming: 1 base; J trimming: 1 base; junction bases outside the gene matches: 4. The CDR3 length is 15 residues. Germline CDR1 and CDR2: MDHEN and SYDVKM. Per the original data handling: Counts of nucleated cells, estimated from reference gene primer amplification, were obtained. Sequencing used immunoSEQ multiplex PCR; TCRdb keeps in-frame clones, though not all of them. The V and J calls and clone size are taken from that table; D and trimming were inferred from the DNA. The sample includes about 64,000 clones, 85% to 90% of them seen just once. This TCR was sampled from a man aged 50-59 years with active COVID-19. Material: peripheral blood. The gene calls are TRBV28 and TRBJ2-7; 7 bases fit TRBD2. The CDR3 sequence is CASSLYSGASYEQYF. CDR3 nucleotides: TGTGCCAGCAGTTTATACAGCGGGGCTTCCTACGAGCAGTACTTC. Full variable domain (missing parts from reference TRBV28 and TRBJ2-7): DVKVTQSSRYLVKRTGEKVFLECVQDMDHENMFWYRQDPGLGLRLIYFSYDVKMKEKGDIPEGYSVSREKKERFSLILESASTNQTSMYLCASSLYSGASYEQYFGPGTRLTVT.